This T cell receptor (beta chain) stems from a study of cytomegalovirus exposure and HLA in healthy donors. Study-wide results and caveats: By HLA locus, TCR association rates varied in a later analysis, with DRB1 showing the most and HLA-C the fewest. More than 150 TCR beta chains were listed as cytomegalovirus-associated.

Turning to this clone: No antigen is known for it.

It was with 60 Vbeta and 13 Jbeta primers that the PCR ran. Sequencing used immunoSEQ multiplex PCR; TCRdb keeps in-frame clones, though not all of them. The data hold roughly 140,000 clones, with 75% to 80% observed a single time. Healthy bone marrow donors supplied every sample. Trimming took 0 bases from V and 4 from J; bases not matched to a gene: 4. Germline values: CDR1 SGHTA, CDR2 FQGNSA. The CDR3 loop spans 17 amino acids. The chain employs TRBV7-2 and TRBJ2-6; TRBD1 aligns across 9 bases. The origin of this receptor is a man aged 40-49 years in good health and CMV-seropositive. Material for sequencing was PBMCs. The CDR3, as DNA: TGTGCCAGCAGCTTAGCTCACAGGGGGCGAGGGGCCAACGTCCTGACTTTC. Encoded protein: CASSLAHRGRGANVLTF.